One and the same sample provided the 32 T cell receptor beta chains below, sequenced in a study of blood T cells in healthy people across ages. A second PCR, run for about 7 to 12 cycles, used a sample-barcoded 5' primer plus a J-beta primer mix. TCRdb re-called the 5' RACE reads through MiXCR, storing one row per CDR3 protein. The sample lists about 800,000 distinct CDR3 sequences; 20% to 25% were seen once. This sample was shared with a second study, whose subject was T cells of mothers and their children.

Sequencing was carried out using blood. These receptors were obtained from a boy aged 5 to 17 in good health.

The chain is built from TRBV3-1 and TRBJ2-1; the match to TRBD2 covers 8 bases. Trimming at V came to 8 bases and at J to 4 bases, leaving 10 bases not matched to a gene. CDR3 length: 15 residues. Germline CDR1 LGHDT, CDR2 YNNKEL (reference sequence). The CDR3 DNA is TGTGCCAGCCTACAGGGCGGGGGGCGATACAATGAGCAGTTCTTC. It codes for CASLQGGGRYNEQFF.

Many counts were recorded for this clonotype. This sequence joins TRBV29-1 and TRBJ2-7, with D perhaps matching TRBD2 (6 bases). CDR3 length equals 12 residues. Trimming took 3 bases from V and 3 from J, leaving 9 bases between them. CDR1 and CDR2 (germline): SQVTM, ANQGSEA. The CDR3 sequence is CSVESGVYEQYF. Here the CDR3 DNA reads TGCAGCGTTGAGTCGGGGGTCTACGAGCAGTACTTC.

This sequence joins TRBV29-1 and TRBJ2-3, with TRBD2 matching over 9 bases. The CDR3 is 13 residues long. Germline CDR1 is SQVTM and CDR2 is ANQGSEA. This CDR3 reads CSAAGGRAYTQYF. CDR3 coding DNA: TGCAGTGCCGCGGGCGGGAGGGCTTATACGCAGTATTTT.

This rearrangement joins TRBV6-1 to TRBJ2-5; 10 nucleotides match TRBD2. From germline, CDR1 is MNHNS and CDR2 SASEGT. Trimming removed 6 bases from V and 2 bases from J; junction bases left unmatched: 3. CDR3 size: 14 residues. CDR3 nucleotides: TGTGCCAGCAGAGATAGCGGGAGGCAAGAGACCCAGTACTTC. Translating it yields CASRDSGRQETQYF.

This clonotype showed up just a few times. The CDR3 is CASSLEGVGDYGYTF. The CDR3, as DNA: TGCGCCAGCAGCTTGGAGGGAGTGGGGGACTATGGCTACACCTTC. The chain carries TRBV5-1 and TRBJ1-2; possible D gene TRBD1, 5 bases. Trimming left V 0 bases short and J 3 bases short, with 12 bases between. CDR1 is SGHRS, CDR2 YFSETQ, per germline. This CDR3 has 15 residues.

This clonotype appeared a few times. The CDR3 nucleotides read TGTGCCAGCAGTTTCAGCGGGGGGGATTTGGAGACCCAGTACTTC. Amino acids: CASSFSGGDLETQYF. This rearrangement joins TRBV12-3 or TRBV12-4 to TRBJ2-5; TRBD2 aligns across 10 bases. J lost 5 bases, V lost 3 bases, and 6 bases had no gene match. The CDR3 contains 15 residues.

The CDR3 region has the DNA TGTGCCAGCAGTGTCTTAGGGCCCCAGTACTTC. It yields the protein CASSVLGPQYF. The chain recombines TRBV6-6 with TRBJ2-5; D gene ambiguous. Trimming took off 5 bases at V and 9 bases at J, with 10 bases between the two ends. This CDR3 region has 11 residues. Germline V gene lookup returns CDR1 MNHNY and CDR2 SVGAGI (reference sequence).

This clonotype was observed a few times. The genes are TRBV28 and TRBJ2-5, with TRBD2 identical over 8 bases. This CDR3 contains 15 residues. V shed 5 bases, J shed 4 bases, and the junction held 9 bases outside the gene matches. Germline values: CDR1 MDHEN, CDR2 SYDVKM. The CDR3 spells CASSELAEGGETQYF. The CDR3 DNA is TGTGCCAGCAGTGAACTAGCGGAGGGAGGAGAGACCCAGTACTTC.

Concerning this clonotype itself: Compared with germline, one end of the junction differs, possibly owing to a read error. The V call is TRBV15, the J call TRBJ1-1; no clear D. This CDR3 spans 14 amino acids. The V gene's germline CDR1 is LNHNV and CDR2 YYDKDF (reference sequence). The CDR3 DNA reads TGTGCCACCAGCGTCCGGGCTCCGAACGCTGAAGCTTTCTTT. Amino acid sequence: CATSVRAPNAEAFF.

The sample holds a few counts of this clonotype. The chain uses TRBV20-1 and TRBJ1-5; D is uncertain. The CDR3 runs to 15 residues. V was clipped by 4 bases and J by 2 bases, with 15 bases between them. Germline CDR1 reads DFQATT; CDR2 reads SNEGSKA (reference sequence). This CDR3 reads CSAKSSWGGNQPQHF. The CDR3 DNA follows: TGCAGTGCTAAAAGTTCGTGGGGTGGCAATCAGCCCCAGCATTTT.

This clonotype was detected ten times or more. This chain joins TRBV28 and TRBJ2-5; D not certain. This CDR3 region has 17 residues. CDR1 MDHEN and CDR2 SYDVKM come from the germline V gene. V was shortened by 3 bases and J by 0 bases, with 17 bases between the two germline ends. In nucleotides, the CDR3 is TGTGCCAGCAGTTTGGGTGTGCGGCCACCGTACCAAGAGACCCAGTACTTC. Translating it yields CASSLGVRPPYQETQYF.

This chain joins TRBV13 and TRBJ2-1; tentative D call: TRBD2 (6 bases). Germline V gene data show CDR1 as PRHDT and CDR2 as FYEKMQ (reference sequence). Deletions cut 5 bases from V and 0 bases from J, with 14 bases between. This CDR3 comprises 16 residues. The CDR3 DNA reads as TGTGCCAGCAGCCGCCTCCGGGAGATCTCCTACAATGAGCAGTTCTTC. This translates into CASSRLREISYNEQFF.

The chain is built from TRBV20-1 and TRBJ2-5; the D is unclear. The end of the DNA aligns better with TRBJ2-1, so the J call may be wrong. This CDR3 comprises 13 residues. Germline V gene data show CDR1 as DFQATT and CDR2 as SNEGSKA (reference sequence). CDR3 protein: CSARDAQINEQFF. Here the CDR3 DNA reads TGCAGTGCTAGAGATGCTCAGATAAATGAGCAGTTCTTC.

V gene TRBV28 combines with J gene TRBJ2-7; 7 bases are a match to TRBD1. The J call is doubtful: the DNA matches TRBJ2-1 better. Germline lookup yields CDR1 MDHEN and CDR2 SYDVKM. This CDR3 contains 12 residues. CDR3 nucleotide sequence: TGTGCCAGCAGTTTACCGACAGGGCAGCAGTTCTTC. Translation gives CASSLPTGQQFF.

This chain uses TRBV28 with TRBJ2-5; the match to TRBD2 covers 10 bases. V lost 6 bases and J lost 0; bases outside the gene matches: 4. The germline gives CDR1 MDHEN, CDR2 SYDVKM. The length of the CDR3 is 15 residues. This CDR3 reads CASSRGLAYQETQYF. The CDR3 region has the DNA TGTGCCAGCAGCAGGGGACTAGCGTACCAAGAGACCCAGTACTTC.

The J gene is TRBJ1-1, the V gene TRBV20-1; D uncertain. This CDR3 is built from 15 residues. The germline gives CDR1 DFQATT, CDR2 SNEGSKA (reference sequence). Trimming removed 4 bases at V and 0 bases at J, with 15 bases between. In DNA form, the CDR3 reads TGCAGTGCTATCGACCCTGGCAACATGAACACTGAAGCTTTCTTT. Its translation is CSAIDPGNMNTEAFF.

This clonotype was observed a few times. CDR3: CSARDQGGHSYEQYF. The CDR3 coding sequence is TGCAGTGCTAGAGATCAGGGCGGGCATTCCTACGAGCAGTACTTC. The chain recombines TRBV20-1 with TRBJ2-7; D is perhaps TRBD1 or TRBD2 (5 bases each). There are 15 residues in the CDR3. V dropped 0 bases and J dropped 1 base, with 13 bases sitting between them. Germline CDR1 is DFQATT and CDR2 is SNEGSKA (reference sequence).

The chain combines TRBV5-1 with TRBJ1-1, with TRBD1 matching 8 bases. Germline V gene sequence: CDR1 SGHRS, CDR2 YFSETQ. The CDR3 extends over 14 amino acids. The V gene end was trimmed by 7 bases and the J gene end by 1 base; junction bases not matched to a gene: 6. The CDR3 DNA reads TGCGCCAGCCGCGGGGGGACAGGGAACACTGAAGCTTTCTTT. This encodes CASRGGTGNTEAFF.

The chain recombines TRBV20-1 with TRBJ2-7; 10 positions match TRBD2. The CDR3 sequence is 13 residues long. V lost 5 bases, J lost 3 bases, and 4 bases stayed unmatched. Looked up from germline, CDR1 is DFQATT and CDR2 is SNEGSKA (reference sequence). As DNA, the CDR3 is TGCAGTGCTGTTAGCGGGAGGCTCTACGAGCAGTACTTC. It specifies CSAVSGRLYEQYF.

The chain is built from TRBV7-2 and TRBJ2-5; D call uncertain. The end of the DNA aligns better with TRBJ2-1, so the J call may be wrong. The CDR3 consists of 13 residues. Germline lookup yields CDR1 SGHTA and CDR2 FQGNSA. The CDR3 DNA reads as TGTGCCAGCAGCTTAGCCGGGTTCGATGAGCAGTTCTTC. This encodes CASSLAGFDEQFF.

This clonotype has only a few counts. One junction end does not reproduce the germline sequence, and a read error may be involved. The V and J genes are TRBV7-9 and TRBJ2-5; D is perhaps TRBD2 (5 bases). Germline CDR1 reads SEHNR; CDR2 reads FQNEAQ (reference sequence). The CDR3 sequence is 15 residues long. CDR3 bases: TGCGCCAGCAGCTTACGTTTCGGACTCCAAGAGACCCAGTACTTC. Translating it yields CASSLRFGLQETQYF. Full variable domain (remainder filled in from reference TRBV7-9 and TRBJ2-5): DTGVSQNPRHKITKRGQNVTFRCDPISEHNRLYWYRQTLGQGPEFLTYFQNEAQLEKSRLLSDRFSAERPKGSFSTLEIQRTEQGDSAMYLCASSLRFGLQETQYFGPGTRLLVL.

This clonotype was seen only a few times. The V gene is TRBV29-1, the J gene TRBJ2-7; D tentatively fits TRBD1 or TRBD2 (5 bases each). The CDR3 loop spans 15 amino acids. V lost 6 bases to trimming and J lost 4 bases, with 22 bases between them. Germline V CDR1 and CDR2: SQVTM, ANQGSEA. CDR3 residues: CSVADPGLGSYEQYF. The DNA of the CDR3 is TGCAGCGTAGCGGACCCGGGGCTAGGGTCTTACGAGCAGTACTTC.

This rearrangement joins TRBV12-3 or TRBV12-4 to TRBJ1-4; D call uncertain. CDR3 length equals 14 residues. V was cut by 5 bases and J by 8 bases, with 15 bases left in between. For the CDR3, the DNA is TGTGCCAGCAGTCTGGAATACGGCACCGAAAAACTGTTTTTT. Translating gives CASSLEYGTEKLFF.

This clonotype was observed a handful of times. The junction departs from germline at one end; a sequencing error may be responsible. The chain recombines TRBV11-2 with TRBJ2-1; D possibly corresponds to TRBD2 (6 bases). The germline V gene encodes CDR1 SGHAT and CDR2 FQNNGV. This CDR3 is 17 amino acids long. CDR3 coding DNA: TGTGCCAGCAGCTTAGGTTCCGGGGGACCCTCCGACAATGAGCAGTTCTTC. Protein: CASSLGSGGPSDNEQFF.

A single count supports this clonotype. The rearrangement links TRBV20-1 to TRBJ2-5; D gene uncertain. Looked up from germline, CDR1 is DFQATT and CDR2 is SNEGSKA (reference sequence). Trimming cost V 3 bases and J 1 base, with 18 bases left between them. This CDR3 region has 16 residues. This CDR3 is CSAREIDKHSQETQYF. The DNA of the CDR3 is TGCAGTGCTAGGGAGATCGACAAACACTCCCAAGAGACCCAGTACTTC.

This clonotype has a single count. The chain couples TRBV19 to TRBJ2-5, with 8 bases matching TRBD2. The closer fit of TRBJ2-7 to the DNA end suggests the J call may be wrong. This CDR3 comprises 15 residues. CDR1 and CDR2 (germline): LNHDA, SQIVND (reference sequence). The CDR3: CAGTMGTSGYYEQYF. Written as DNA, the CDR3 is TGTGCCGGTACTATGGGAACTAGCGGTTACTACGAGCAGTACTTC.

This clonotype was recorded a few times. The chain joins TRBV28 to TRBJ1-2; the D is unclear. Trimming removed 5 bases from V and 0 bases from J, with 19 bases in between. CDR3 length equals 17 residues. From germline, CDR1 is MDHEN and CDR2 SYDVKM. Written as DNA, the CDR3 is TGTGCCAGCAGTGGAGGAGGCACAGCGCCTTCTAACTATGGCTACACCTTC. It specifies CASSGGGTAPSNYGYTF.

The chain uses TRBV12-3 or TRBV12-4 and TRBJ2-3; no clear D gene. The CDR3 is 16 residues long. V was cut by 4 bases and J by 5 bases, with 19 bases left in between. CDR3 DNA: TGTGCCAGCAGTTCTGCTGGGCAGGCCTCGGGAGATACGCAGTATTTT. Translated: CASSSAGQASGDTQYF.

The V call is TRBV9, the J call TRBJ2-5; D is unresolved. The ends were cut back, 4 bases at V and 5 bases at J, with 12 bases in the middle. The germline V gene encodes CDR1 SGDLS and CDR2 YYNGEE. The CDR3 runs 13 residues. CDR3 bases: TGTGCCAGCAGCTTAATGGATTGGGAGACCCAGTACTTC. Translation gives CASSLMDWETQYF.

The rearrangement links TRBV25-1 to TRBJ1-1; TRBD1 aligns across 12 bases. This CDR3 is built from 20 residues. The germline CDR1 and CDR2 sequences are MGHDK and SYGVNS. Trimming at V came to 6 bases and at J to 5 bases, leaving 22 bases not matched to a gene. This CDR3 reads CASRPGQGAPVVKTNTEAFF. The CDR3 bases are TGTGCCAGCAGGCCGGGACAGGGGGCTCCGGTTGTGAAAACGAATACTGAAGCTTTCTTT.

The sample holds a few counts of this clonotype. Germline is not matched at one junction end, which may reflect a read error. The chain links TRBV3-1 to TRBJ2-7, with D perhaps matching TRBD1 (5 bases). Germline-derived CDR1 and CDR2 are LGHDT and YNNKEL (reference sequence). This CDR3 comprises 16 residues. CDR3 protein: CACSLAAGMVFYEQYF. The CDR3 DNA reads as TGTGCCTGCAGCCTCGCTGCAGGGATGGTTTTCTACGAGCAGTACTTC.

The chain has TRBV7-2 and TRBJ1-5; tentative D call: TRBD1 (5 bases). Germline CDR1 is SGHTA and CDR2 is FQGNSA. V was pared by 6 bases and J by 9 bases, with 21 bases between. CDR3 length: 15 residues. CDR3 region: CASSKEAGTARPQHF. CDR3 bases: TGTGCCAGCAGTAAGGAGGCCGGGACCGCAAGGCCCCAGCATTTT.